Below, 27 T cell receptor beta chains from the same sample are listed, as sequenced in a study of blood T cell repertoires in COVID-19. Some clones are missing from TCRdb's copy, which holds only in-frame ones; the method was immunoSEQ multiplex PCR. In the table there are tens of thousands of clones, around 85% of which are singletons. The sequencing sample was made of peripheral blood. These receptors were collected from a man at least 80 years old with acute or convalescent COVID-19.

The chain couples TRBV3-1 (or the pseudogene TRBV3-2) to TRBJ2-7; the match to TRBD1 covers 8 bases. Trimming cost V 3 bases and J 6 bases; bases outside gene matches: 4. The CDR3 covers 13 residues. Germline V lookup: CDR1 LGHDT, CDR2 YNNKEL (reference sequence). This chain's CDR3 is CASSQVTGVEQYF. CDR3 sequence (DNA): TGTGCCAGCAGCCAGGTGACAGGGGTCGAGCAGTACTTC.

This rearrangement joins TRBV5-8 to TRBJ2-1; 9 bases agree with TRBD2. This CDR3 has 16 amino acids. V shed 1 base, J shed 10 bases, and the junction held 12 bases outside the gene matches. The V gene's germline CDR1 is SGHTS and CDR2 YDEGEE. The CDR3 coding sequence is TGTGCCAGCAGCTTGAGTAGCGGGAGTTCTGGGGGGGAGCAGTTCTTC. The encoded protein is CASSLSSGSSGGEQFF.

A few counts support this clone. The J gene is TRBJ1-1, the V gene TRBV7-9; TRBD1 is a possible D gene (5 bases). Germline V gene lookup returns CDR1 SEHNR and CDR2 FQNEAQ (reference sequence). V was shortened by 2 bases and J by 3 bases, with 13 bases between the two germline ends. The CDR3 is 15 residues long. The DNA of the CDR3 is TGTGCCAGCAGCTTAAAAGGGCAGGGCTACACTGAAGCTTTCTTT. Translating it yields CASSLKGQGYTEAFF.

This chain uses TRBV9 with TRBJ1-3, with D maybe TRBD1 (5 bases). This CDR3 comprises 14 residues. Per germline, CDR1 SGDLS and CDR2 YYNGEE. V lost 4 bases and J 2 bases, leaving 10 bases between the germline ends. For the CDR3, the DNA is TGTGCCAGCAGCTTCACAGGCCCTGGAAACACCATATATTTT. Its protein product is CASSFTGPGNTIYF.

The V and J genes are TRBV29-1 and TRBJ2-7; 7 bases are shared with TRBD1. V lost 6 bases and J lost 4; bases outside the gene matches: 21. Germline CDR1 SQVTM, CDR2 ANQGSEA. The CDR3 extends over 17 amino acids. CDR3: CSVAGFNRDSVIYEQYF. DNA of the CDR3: TGCAGCGTAGCCGGATTTAACCGGGACAGTGTAATATACGAGCAGTACTTC.

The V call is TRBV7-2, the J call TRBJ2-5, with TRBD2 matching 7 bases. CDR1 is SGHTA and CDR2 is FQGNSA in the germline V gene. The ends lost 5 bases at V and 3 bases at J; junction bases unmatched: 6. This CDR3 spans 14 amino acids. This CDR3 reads CASSVQGGEETQYF. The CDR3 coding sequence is TGTGCCAGCAGCGTGCAGGGAGGGGAAGAGACCCAGTACTTC. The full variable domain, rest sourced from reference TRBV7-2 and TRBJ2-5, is GAGVSQSPSNKVTEKGKDVELRCDPISGHTALYWYRQSLGQGLEFLIYFQGNSAPDKSGLPSDRFSAERTGGSVSTLTIQRTQQEDSAVYLCASSVQGGEETQYFGPGTRLLVL.

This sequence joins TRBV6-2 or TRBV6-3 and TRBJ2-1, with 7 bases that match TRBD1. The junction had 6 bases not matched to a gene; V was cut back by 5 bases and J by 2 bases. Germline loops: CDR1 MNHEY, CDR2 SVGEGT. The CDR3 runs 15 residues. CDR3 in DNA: TGTGCCAGCAGTGGGAGAGGGACAGCCTACAATGAGCAGTTCTTC. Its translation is CASSGRGTAYNEQFF.

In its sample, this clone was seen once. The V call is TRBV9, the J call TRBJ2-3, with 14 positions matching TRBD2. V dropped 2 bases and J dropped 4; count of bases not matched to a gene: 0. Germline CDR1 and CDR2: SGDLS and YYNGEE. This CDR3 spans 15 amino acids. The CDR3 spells CASSVGLAGADTQYF. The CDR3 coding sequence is TGTGCCAGCAGCGTGGGACTAGCGGGGGCAGATACGCAGTATTTT.

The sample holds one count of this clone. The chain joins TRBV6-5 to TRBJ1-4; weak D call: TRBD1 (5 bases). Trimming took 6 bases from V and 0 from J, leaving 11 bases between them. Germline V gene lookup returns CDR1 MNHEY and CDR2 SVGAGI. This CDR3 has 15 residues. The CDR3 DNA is TGTGCCAGCAGACTATTACAGGCAACTAATGAAAAACTGTTTTTT. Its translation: CASRLLQATNEKLFF.

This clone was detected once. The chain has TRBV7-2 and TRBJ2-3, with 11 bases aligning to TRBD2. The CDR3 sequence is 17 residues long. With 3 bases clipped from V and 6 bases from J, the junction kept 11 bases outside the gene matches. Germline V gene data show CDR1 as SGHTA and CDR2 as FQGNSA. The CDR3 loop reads CASSFGIAGGPEDTQYF. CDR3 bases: TGTGCCAGCAGCTTCGGGATAGCGGGAGGGCCGGAGGATACGCAGTATTTT.

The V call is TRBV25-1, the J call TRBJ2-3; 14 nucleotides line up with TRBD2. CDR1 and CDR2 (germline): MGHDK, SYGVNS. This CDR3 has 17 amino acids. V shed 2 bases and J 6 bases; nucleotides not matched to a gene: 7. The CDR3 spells CASSEGRLAGGGDTQYF. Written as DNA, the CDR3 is TGTGCCAGCAGTGAAGGGAGACTAGCGGGAGGGGGGGATACGCAGTATTTT.

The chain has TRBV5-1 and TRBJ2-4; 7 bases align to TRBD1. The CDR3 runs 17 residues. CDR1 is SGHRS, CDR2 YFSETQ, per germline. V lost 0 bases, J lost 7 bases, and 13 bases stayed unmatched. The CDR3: CASSLEAPTGTLNIQYF. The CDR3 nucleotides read TGCGCCAGCAGCTTGGAAGCCCCGACAGGGACCCTGAACATTCAGTACTTC.

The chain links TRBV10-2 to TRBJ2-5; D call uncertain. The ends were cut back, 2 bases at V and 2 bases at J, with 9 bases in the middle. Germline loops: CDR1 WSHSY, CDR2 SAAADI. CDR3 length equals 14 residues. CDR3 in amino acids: CASSEGPRQETQYF. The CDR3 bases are TGCGCCAGCAGTGAGGGGCCGAGACAAGAGACCCAGTACTTC.

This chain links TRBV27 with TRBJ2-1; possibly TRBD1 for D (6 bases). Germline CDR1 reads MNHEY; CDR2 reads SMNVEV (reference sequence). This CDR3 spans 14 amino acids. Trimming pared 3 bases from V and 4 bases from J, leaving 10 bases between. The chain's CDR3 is CASSFTTGYNEQFF. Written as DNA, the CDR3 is TGTGCCAGCAGTTTTACGACAGGATACAATGAGCAGTTCTTC.

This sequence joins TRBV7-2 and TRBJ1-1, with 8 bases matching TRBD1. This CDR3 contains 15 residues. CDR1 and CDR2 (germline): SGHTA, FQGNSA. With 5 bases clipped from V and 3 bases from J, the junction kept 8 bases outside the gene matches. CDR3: CASSTWTGRDTEAFF. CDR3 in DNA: TGTGCCAGCAGCACCTGGACAGGGAGGGACACTGAAGCTTTCTTT.

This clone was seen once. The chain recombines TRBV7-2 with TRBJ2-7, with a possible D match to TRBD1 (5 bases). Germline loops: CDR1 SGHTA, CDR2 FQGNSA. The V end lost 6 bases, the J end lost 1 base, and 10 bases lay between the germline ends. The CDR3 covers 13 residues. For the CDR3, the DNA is TGTGCCAGCAGTACTACAGGTTCCTACGAGCAGTACTTC. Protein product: CASSTTGSYEQYF. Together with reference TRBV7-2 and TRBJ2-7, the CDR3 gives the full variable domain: GAGVSQSPSNKVTEKGKDVELRCDPISGHTALYWYRQSLGQGLEFLIYFQGNSAPDKSGLPSDRFSAERTGGSVSTLTIQRTQQEDSAVYLCASSTTGSYEQYFGPGTRLTVT.

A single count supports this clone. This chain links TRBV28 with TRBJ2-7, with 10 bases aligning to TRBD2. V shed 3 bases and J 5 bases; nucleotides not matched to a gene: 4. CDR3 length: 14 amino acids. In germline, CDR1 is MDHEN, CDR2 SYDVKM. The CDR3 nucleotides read TGTGCCAGCAGTTTCCTAGCGGGGGACAACGAGCAGTACTTC. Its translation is CASSFLAGDNEQYF.

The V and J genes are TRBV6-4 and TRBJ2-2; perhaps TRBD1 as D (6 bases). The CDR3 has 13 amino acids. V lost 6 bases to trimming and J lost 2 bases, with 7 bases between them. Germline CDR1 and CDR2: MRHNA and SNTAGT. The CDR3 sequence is CASRGTNTGELFF. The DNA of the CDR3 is TGTGCCAGCAGAGGGACAAACACCGGGGAGCTGTTTTTT.

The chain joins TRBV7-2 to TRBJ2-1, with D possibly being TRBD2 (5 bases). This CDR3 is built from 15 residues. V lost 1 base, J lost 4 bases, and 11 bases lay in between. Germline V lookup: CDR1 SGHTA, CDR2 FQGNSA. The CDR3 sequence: CASSLGGGPYNEQFF. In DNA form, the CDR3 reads TGTGCCAGCAGCTTAGGTGGCGGGCCATACAATGAGCAGTTCTTC.

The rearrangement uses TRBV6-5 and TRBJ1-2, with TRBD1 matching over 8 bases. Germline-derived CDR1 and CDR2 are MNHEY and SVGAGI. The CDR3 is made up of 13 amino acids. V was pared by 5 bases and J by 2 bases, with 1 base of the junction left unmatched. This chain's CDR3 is CASSRDRNYGYTF. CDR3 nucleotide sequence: TGTGCCAGCAGTCGGGACAGGAACTATGGCTACACCTTC.

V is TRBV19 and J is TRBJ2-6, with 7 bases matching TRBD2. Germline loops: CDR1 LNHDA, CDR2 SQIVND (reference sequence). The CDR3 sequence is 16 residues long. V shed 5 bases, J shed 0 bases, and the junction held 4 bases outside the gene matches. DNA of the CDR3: TGTGCCAGTAGTCCCCGGGGGGACTCTGGGGCCAACGTCCTGACTTTC. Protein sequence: CASSPRGDSGANVLTF.

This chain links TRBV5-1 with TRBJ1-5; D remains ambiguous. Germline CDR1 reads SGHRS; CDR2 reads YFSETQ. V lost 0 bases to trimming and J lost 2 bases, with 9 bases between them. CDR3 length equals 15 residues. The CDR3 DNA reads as TGCGCCAGCAGCTTGGGAGGATTTGGCAATCAGCCCCAGCATTTT. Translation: CASSLGGFGNQPQHF.

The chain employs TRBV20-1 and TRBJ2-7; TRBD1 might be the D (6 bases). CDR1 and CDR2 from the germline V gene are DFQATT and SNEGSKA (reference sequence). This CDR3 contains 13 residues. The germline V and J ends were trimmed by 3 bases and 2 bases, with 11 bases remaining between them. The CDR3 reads CSASSGGTYEQYF. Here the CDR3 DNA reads TGCAGTGCTAGTTCTGGGGGCACCTACGAGCAGTACTTC.

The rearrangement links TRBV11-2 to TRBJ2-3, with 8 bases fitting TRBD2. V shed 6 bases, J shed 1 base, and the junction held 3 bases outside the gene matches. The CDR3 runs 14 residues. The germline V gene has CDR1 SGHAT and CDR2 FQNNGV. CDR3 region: CASRDSGGTDTQYF. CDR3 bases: TGTGCCAGCAGGGATAGCGGGGGCACAGATACGCAGTATTTT.

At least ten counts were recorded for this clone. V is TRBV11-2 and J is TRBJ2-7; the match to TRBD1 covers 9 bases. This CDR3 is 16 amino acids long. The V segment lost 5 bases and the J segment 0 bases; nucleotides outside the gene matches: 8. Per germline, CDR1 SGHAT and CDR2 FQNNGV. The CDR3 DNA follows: TGTGCCAGCAGCCTCTTGGGACAGGGTGACTCCTACGAGCAGTACTTC. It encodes CASSLLGQGDSYEQYF.

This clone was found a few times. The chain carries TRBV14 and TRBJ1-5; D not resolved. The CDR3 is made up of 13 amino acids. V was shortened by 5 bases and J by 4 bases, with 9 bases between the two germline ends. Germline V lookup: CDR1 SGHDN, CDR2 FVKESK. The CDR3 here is CASSLTPNQPQHF. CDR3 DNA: TGTGCCAGCAGCTTGACACCTAATCAGCCCCAGCATTTT.

The CDR3 spells CASSQAVYGYTF. The DNA for the CDR3 is TGTGCCAGCAGCCAAGCCGTGTATGGCTACACCTTC. V gene TRBV14 combines with J gene TRBJ1-2; no clear D. Germline-derived CDR1 and CDR2 are SGHDN and FVKESK. The CDR3 runs to 12 residues. V lost 1 base and J lost 5, with 5 bases in between.